These 17 T cell receptor beta chains share one sample of origin, sequenced in a study of OX40 agonist ivuxolimab in advanced cancers. Repertoires were generated with immunoSEQ multiplex PCR, while TCRdb's copy carries only in-frame clones and drops some. Here the sample spans roughly 67,000 clones, about 90% being singletons. The sequences come from CD4+ or CD8+ T cells sorted from blood, collected in a trial of the OX40 agonist ivuxolimab. The receptors were sampled from an adult with an advanced solid tumor such as melanoma, head and neck, liver or kidney cancer.

This clone has just one count. The gene calls are TRBV7-9 and TRBJ1-6; TRBD1 might be the D (6 bases). The CDR3 has 16 amino acids. V was cut by 5 bases and J by 7 bases, with 18 bases left in between. The germline V gene has CDR1 SEHNR and CDR2 FQNEAQ (reference sequence). The CDR3 nucleotides are TGTGCCAGCAGCACTAGGGTCCGGGGGCGGAATTCACCCCTCCACTTT. Encoded protein: CASSTRVRGRNSPLHF.

Here the CDR3 DNA reads TGTGCCACCAGCAGGGCCACCTATCGCGGGACACCGCCCTACGAGCAGTACTTC. This translates into CATSRATYRGTPPYEQYF. The V call is TRBV15, the J call TRBJ2-7; D possibly uses TRBD1 or TRBD2 (6 bases each). Between the trimmed V and J ends, which lost 3 bases and 2 bases, there was a span of 23 bases. Per the germline V gene, CDR1 is LNHNV and CDR2 is YYDKDF (reference sequence). The CDR3 length is 18 residues.

J is TRBJ1-1 and V is TRBV7-9, with TRBD1 identical over 7 bases. With V trimmed by 0 bases and J by 4 bases, 5 bases remained unmatched. Germline V gene data show CDR1 as SEHNR and CDR2 as FQNEAQ (reference sequence). This CDR3 spans 15 amino acids. The CDR3 reads CASSLASAGGTEAFF. In DNA form, the CDR3 reads TGTGCCAGCAGCTTAGCGTCGGCAGGGGGCACTGAAGCTTTCTTT. Supplemented by reference TRBV7-9 and TRBJ1-1, the full variable domain reads DTGVSQNPRHKITKRGQNVTFRCDPISEHNRLYWYRQTLGQGPEFLTYFQNEAQLEKSRLLSDRFSAERPKGSFSTLEIQRTEQGDSAMYLCASSLASAGGTEAFFGQGTRLTVV.

The chain has TRBV6-1 and TRBJ2-4; no clear D. Trimming removed 4 bases at V and 12 bases at J, with 19 bases between. Germline CDR1 and CDR2: MNHNS and SASEGT. This CDR3 is built from 14 residues. CDR3 sequence reads: CASSAPGRAPTQYF. The CDR3 DNA follows: TGTGCCAGCAGTGCTCCAGGACGCGCGCCTACTCAGTACTTC.

The V call is TRBV6-1, the J call TRBJ2-7, with D hard to call. Germline assignment: CDR1 MNHNS and CDR2 SASEGT. The V end was cut by 1 base, the J end by 2 bases, with 12 bases between. CDR3 size: 15 residues. This CDR3 is CASSEEGKLTYEQYF. CDR3 bases: TGTGCCAGCAGTGAAGAGGGAAAGTTGACCTACGAGCAGTACTTC.

The chain has TRBV5-1 and TRBJ2-7; D is possibly TRBD1 (5 bases). Germline values: CDR1 SGHRS, CDR2 YFSETQ. Trimming took off 3 bases at V and 0 bases at J, with 16 bases between the two ends. The CDR3 contains 16 residues. In DNA form, the CDR3 reads TGCGCCAGCAGCTCCGCCTACTCGACAGCCTCCTACGAGCAGTACTTC. Amino acid sequence: CASSSAYSTASYEQYF.

The J gene is TRBJ2-2, the V gene TRBV5-8; D remains ambiguous. V was shortened by 7 bases and J by 1 base, with 11 bases between the two germline ends. The V gene's germline CDR1 is SGHTS and CDR2 YDEGEE. This CDR3 contains 14 residues. CDR3 residues: CASSGRWNTGELFF. The CDR3 bases are TGTGCCAGCTCCGGACGGTGGAACACCGGGGAGCTGTTTTTT.

The J gene is TRBJ1-2, the V gene TRBV11-2, with a possible D match to TRBD1 (6 bases). Trimming stripped 1 base from V and 7 bases from J, with 13 bases between. Germline V gene data show CDR1 as SGHAT and CDR2 as FQNNGV. The CDR3 totals 14 residues. DNA for the CDR3: TGTGCCAGCAGCTTAGGAGGAGGGGGTAGTGGCTACACCTTC. Translating gives CASSLGGGGSGYTF.

The chain recombines TRBV5-5 with TRBJ2-5; 10 nucleotides align to TRBD1. The V gene's germline CDR1 is SGHKS and CDR2 YYEKEE (reference sequence). V dropped 1 base and J dropped 4; count of bases not matched to a gene: 4. The CDR3 has 15 amino acids. CDR3 sequence: CASSLLRTGGETQYF. The DNA for the CDR3 is TGTGCCAGCAGCTTGCTCAGGACAGGGGGAGAGACCCAGTACTTC.

V gene TRBV28 combines with J gene TRBJ1-5; tentatively, D is TRBD1 (5 bases). Germline CDR1 and CDR2: MDHEN and SYDVKM. This CDR3 contains 15 residues. Trimming shortened V by 5 bases and J by 4 bases, and 15 bases separated the two germline ends. This CDR3 is CASSVLGGVNQPQHF. The CDR3 DNA reads TGTGCCAGCAGTGTCTTAGGAGGGGTGAATCAGCCCCAGCATTTT.

The V and J genes are TRBV9 and TRBJ1-6, with a possible D match to TRBD1 (5 bases). V gave up 0 bases and J gave up 7 bases, with 14 bases separating them. The CDR3 extends over 16 amino acids. The germline gives CDR1 SGDLS, CDR2 YYNGEE. The DNA for the CDR3 is TGTGCCAGCAGCGTAGGAGATGGGCAGGGCAATTCACCCCTCCACTTT. It codes for CASSVGDGQGNSPLHF.

The rearrangement links TRBV27 to TRBJ1-5, with 9 bases identical to TRBD1. The CDR3 covers 14 residues. Germline V gene sequence: CDR1 MNHEY, CDR2 SMNVEV (reference sequence). V lost 6 bases, J lost 5 bases, and 5 bases stayed unmatched. As DNA, the CDR3 is TGTGCCAGCAGCGCGGGACAGGGTTATCAGCCCCAGCATTTT. It translates to CASSAGQGYQPQHF.

The J gene is TRBJ2-3, the V gene TRBV29-1, with 12 bases lining up with TRBD2. Germline V CDR1 and CDR2: SQVTM, ANQGSEA. J lost 2 bases, V lost 4 bases, and 4 bases had no gene match. This CDR3 has 15 amino acids. The CDR3 here is CSVVTSGGITDTQYF. CDR3 bases: TGCAGCGTTGTGACTAGCGGGGGCATCACAGATACGCAGTATTTT.

This sequence joins TRBV27 and TRBJ2-1; 7 bases fit TRBD2. V was pared by 6 bases and J by 7 bases, with 9 bases of the junction left unmatched. CDR3 length: 14 amino acids. Per germline, CDR1 MNHEY and CDR2 SMNVEV (reference sequence). The CDR3 is CASRKLAAGNEQFF. CDR3 DNA sequence: TGTGCCAGCAGAAAGCTAGCGGCGGGGAATGAGCAGTTCTTC.

The chain employs TRBV7-3 and TRBJ2-3; TRBD2 aligns across 7 bases. This CDR3 is 16 amino acids long. J gave up 2 bases and V 5 bases, and 10 bases lay outside the gene matches. CDR1 and CDR2 (germline): SGHTA, FQGTGA. The CDR3 reads CASSPHASGNTDTQYF. The CDR3 DNA reads TGTGCCAGCAGCCCCCATGCTAGCGGTAACACAGATACGCAGTATTTT.

The chain combines TRBV19 with TRBJ1-5; 7 bases fit TRBD1. In germline, CDR1 is LNHDA, CDR2 SQIVND (reference sequence). V lost 7 bases, J lost 2 bases, and 8 bases stayed unmatched. The CDR3 loop spans 15 amino acids. The CDR3 loop reads CASTRQGVGNQPQHF. CDR3 nucleotides: TGTGCCAGTACCCGGCAGGGGGTGGGCAATCAGCCCCAGCATTTT.

This clone appeared a single time. V is TRBV27 and J is TRBJ1-1; D perhaps matches TRBD1 (6 bases). Germline V gene sequence: CDR1 MNHEY, CDR2 SMNVEV (reference sequence). The ends were cut back, 1 base at V and 3 bases at J, with 15 bases in the middle. The CDR3 length is 16 residues. The CDR3 region is CASSLWGGALDTEAFF. The CDR3 bases are TGTGCCAGCAGTTTATGGGGGGGCGCGCTGGACACTGAAGCTTTCTTT.